This T cell receptor beta chain was profiled in a study of shared clonotypes between healthy human individuals. V was pared by 0 bases and J by 2 bases, with 9 bases between. This CDR3 has 14 residues. The germline V gene encodes CDR1 SGHRS and CDR2 YFSETQ. TCRdb's copy holds only in-frame clones and misses some; the assay was immunoSEQ multiplex PCR. In the table there are approximately 500,000 clones, about 72% of which are singletons. Input material: PBMCs. V and J are TRBV5-1 and TRBJ2-7; D perhaps matches TRBD2 (5 bases). The TCR originated in a woman in her forties in good health. Some clones in this sample may be carry-over from other donors' samples. CDR3 loop: CASSLDLAPYEQYF. As DNA, the CDR3 is TGCGCCAGCAGCTTGGACCTAGCCCCCTACGAGCAGTACTTC.